This T cell receptor (beta chain) was sequenced for a study of T cells after yellow fever vaccination. Study overall: Any fraction with a low cell number was prepared using SMART-Seq v4 Ultra Low Input.

The sample holds many counts of this clonotype. Its antigen is unknown. Study-level results: Once the booster was given, most primary-vaccination clones reappeared, at approximately 97% for CD4 and over 70% for CD8. Of the clonotypes, a small share occurred in both CD4 and CD8 compartments.

The CDR3 has 15 amino acids. Trimming took 6 bases from V and 3 from J; bases not matched to a gene: 7. Germline CDR1 and CDR2: SGHTA and FQGNSA. In making TCR cDNA, 5'RACE template switching added a universal primer site and UMIs to it. One entry per CDR3 protein results from TCRdb running MiXCR on the 5' RACE reads. The sample lists over 300,000 distinct CDR3 sequences; roughly 7% were seen once. This TCR came from a man aged 18 to 29 who received the YFV17D yellow fever vaccine. This specimen consisted of PBMCs, obtained around 45 days after the first yellow fever vaccination. V gene TRBV7-2 combines with J gene TRBJ2-7; 11 bases map to TRBD1. The CDR3 sequence is CASRPGQGDFYEQYF. The CDR3 DNA follows: TGTGCCAGCAGGCCGGGACAGGGGGACTTCTACGAGCAGTACTTC.